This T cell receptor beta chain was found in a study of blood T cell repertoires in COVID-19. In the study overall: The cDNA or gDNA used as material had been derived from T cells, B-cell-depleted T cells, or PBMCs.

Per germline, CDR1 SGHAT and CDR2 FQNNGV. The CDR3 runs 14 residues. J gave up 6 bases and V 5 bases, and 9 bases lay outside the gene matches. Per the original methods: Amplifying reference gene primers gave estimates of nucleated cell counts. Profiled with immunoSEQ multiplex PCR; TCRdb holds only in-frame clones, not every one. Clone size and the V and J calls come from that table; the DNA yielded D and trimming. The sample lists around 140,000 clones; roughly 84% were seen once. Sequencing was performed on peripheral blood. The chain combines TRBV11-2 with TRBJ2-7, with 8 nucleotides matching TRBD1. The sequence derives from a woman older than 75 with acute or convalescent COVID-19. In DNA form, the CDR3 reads TGTGCCAGCAGCGGGGTGCAGGGGGCGCGCGAGCAGTACTTC. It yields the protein CASSGVQGAREQYF.